This T cell receptor (beta chain) was sequenced during a study of CD8+ T cells in alopecia areata. Extraction of RNA preceded its reverse transcription into cDNA, which served as the sequencing template. Using immunoSEQ multiplex PCR, the repertoire was profiled, and TCRdb retains in-frame clones only, with some absent. The sample has over 150,000 clones; roughly three fifths are singletons. Per the germline V gene, CDR1 is SNHLY and CDR2 is FYNNEI. V was pared by 6 bases and J by 3 bases, with 12 bases between. This CDR3 contains 14 residues. This clone appeared a few times. Its antigen is not identified. Treatment meaning: oral pan-JAK inhibitor, 5-10 mg twice daily. The study, taken as a whole, reports: Only a single nonresponder existed, so baseline CD8+ expansion links stay unclear. Especially in alopecia totalis/universalis, lesional scalp showed greater clonality than normal scalp did.

This specimen consisted of CD8+ T cells sorted from blood, obtained at week 24, from a patient treated with tofacitinib. This clonotype was obtained from a human donor with alopecia areata. This chain uses TRBV2 with TRBJ2-4; possibly TRBD2 for D (6 bases). CDR3 region: CASSGSTGKNIQYF. CDR3 sequence (DNA): TGTGCCAGCAGCGGGAGTACGGGCAAAAACATTCAGTACTTC.